Described below is a single TCR beta chain sequence and its context. Its antigen is not identified. Assaying covered roughly 92,000 TCR templates per sample. The protocol was immunoSEQ multiplex PCR, while the TCRdb copy is restricted to in-frame clones and leaves out a portion. Of around 100,000 clones in the sample, roughly 91% were seen once. The source of the sample is a study of siplizumab effects on memory and regulatory T cells. Study-level points and caveats: Tregs that proliferated in siplizumab cultures did not have their suppressive function confirmed. Naive T cells seemed more diverse than memory cells and seemed major alloresponse contributors. On average, less than 75% of mappable alloreactive CD4+ clones were Treg-derived under siplizumab, against 26.9% in controls.

V dropped 3 bases and J dropped 8 bases, with 19 bases sitting between them. The germline V gene encodes CDR1 SEHNR and CDR2 FQNEAQ (reference sequence). This CDR3 is built from 15 residues. The J gene is TRBJ1-2, the V gene TRBV7-9; a possible D gene is TRBD1 (5 bases). The TCR sequence derives from a human donor in good health. Sequencing was done on a sample of non-Treg CD4+ T cells sorted from blood. The CDR3 loop reads CASSLLVSGRDGYTF. CDR3 bases: TGTGCCAGCAGCTTGTTGGTTTCAGGGAGGGACGGCTACACCTTC.